Detailed here is one TCR beta chain. The entry originates in a study of blood T cell repertoires in COVID-19. In the study overall: Specimens from acute and convalescent COVID-19 originated in the United States, Italy and Spain. From T cells, B-cell-depleted T cells, or PBMCs came the material, which was cDNA or gDNA.

Repertoires were generated with immunoSEQ multiplex PCR, while TCRdb's copy carries only in-frame clones and drops some. The data hold some 220,000 clones, with 70% to 90% observed a single time. The clonotype was recovered from a man aged 50 to 59 with COVID-19, enrolled during active disease. The sequenced sample was peripheral blood.

The DNA for the CDR3 is TGTGCCAGCAGTTTAAGGACAGGGGTGTCACCCCTCCACTTT. This sequence encodes CASSLRTGVSPLHF. The rearrangement uses TRBV27 and TRBJ1-6; the match to TRBD1 covers 9 bases. The CDR3 runs to 14 residues. The V and J ends lost 2 bases and 10 bases, in that order; junction bases with no gene match: 3. Germline V lookup: CDR1 MNHEY, CDR2 SMNVEV (reference sequence).